These 14 T cell receptor delta chains share one sample of origin, sequenced in a study of delta chains in infants with herpesvirus infections. Gamma-chain- and delta-chain-specific primers converted PBMC RNA into TCR cDNA. TCRdb re-called the RT-PCR reads via CATT. This table holds thousands of delta-chain clones, 30% to 40% found once. The source material was peripheral blood, sampled at time point 4 of longitudinal follow-up. Receptors originate from a human donor who was a Ugandan infant, either HIV-exposed or HIV-unexposed (not recorded which).

Concerning this clone itself: A much larger clone differs from this one at a single base, so this may be a read error. V usage is TRDV1 and J usage is TRDJ1; D gene uncertain. Between the trimmed V and J ends, which lost 1 base and 0 bases, there was a span of 15 bases. Germline V gene lookup returns CDR1 TSWWSYY and CDR2 QGS. This CDR3 spans 17 amino acids. The CDR3 DNA reads TGTGCTCTTGGGGAACGCGGAGGGTCCCTTTACACCGATAAACTCATCTTT. It specifies CALGERGGSLYTDKLIF.

The CDR3, as DNA: TGTGCTCTTGGAGACCCTACTTTCCTACGGGCCTGGGGGATACCTTGGTACACCGATAAACTCATCTTT. It yields the protein CALGDPTFLRAWGIPWYTDKLIF. The chain combines TRDV1 with TRDJ1; TRDD3 matches at 11 bases. Losses at the gene ends were 6 bases for V and 0 bases for J; bases not matched to a gene: 27. CDR1 is TSWWSYY, CDR2 QGS, per germline. The CDR3 has 23 residues.

The rearrangement links TRDV2 to TRDJ1, with 10 bases matching TRDD3. V was clipped by 3 bases and J by 0 bases; unmatched bases: 9. This CDR3 is 17 amino acids long. Per the germline V gene, CDR1 is GEAIGNYY and CDR2 is EKD. The CDR3 sequence: CACDPLGDDKYTDKLIF. DNA for the CDR3: TGTGCCTGTGACCCACTGGGGGATGATAAGTACACCGATAAACTCATCTTT.

This clone is labeled as large. The V and J genes are TRDV1 and TRDJ1, with TRDD3 identical over 13 bases. CDR1 is TSWWSYY and CDR2 is QGS in the germline V gene. V shed 5 bases, J shed 5 bases, and the junction held 23 bases outside the gene matches. The CDR3 sequence is 21 residues long. The DNA for the CDR3 is TGTGCTCTTGGGAACTCATTCCCTCCAGACTGGGGGATACGCGTTAGGGATAAACTCATCTTT. Translating it yields CALGNSFPPDWGIRVRDKLIF.

The chain has TRDV1 and TRDJ1, with D possibly being TRDD2 or TRDD3 (6 bases each). Trimming stripped 7 bases from V and 0 bases from J, with 24 bases between. CDR1 is TSWWSYY and CDR2 is QGS in the germline V gene. CDR3 length: 18 amino acids. CDR3 in DNA: TGTGCTCTTGTTTCCTTCTCCTACTTCCTGGGGTACACCGATAAACTCATCTTT. It encodes CALVSFSYFLGYTDKLIF.

The sample holds a few counts of this clone. The CDR3 sequence: CACDVLGDTSSWDTRQMFF. In nucleotides, the CDR3 is TGTGCCTGTGACGTACTGGGGGATACGAGCTCCTGGGACACCCGACAGATGTTTTTC. The gene calls are TRDV2 and TRDJ3; 13 nucleotides align to TRDD3. The CDR3 has 19 amino acids. CDR1 and CDR2 from the germline V gene are GEAIGNYY and EKD. The V segment lost 3 bases and the J segment 0 bases; nucleotides outside the gene matches: 4.

This clone was detected a few times. V usage is TRDV1 and J usage is TRDJ2; D is unresolved. Germline loops: CDR1 TSWWSYY, CDR2 QGS. The CDR3 is made up of 15 amino acids. Trimming took off 0 bases at V and 5 bases at J, with 10 bases between the two ends. The chain's CDR3 is CALGELFSRTAQLFF. The CDR3 coding sequence is TGTGCTCTTGGGGAACTATTTAGCCGTACAGCACAACTCTTCTTT.

This clone was counted only a few times. V gene TRAV38-2/DV8 combines with J gene TRDJ1; 10 bases match TRDD3. CDR1 is TSESDYY and CDR2 is QEAYKQQN in the germline V gene. The CDR3 runs 16 residues. V lost 9 bases to trimming and J lost 5 bases; unmatched junction nucleotides: 16. The DNA of the CDR3 is TGTGCTTGTCTCCTTCTTTCGGGGGATACGCGGGATAAACTCATCTTT. Translating gives CACLLLSGDTRDKLIF.

This clone came up a few times. The gene calls are TRDV1 and TRDJ1, with 7 bases fitting TRDD3. CDR1 is TSWWSYY, CDR2 QGS, per germline. With 1 base clipped from V and 2 bases from J, the junction kept 25 bases outside the gene matches. The CDR3 length is 22 residues. Here the CDR3 reads CALGERALFNPGGPRITDKLIF. Here the CDR3 DNA reads TGTGCTCTTGGGGAACGGGCCCTTTTCAACCCTGGGGGTCCTCGAATTACCGATAAACTCATCTTT.

Sample share makes this clone large. The J gene is TRDJ3, the V gene TRDV2; perhaps TRDD2 as D (5 bases). Per germline, CDR1 GEAIGNYY and CDR2 EKD. Trimming stripped 3 bases from V and 2 bases from J, with 25 bases between. There are 21 residues in the CDR3. The CDR3: CACDALHREPVPTWDTRQMFF. The DNA of the CDR3 is TGTGCCTGTGACGCCCTACACCGTGAACCTGTTCCCACCTGGGACACCCGACAGATGTTTTTC.

This chain joins TRDV1 and TRDJ1, with 9 nucleotides matching TRDD3. J was trimmed by 5 bases and V by 3 bases; bases with no gene match: 16. The CDR3 is made up of 18 amino acids. The germline V gene encodes CDR1 TSWWSYY and CDR2 QGS. CDR3 sequence (DNA): TGTGCTCTTGGGGAGCCACTACGGGGATACGGGTTACTGGATAAACTCATCTTT. Translation: CALGEPLRGYGLLDKLIF.

Of note for this clone: One junction end does not reproduce the germline sequence, and a read error may be involved. V is TRDV2 and J is TRDJ1; D might be TRDD2 or TRDD3, each matching 6 bases. The CDR3 loop spans 21 amino acids. Germline-derived CDR1 and CDR2 are GEAIGNYY and EKD. The CDR3 is CACDTVSFPAGGGRYTYKLIF. The DNA of the CDR3 is TGTGCCTGTGACACCGTTTCCTTCCCCGCGGGCGGGGGACGTTACACCTATAAACTCATCTTT.

The rearrangement uses TRDV2 and TRDJ1; 8 bases are shared with TRDD3. The CDR3 covers 20 residues. Germline CDR1 is GEAIGNYY and CDR2 is EKD. V was clipped by 0 bases and J by 0 bases; unmatched bases: 17. CDR3 in amino acids: CACDTGLGTGGTRHTDKLIF. The CDR3 DNA sequence: TGTGCCTGTGACACCGGGTTAGGTACTGGGGGTACCAGGCACACCGATAAACTCATCTTT.

This clone is medium-sized within its sample. The rearrangement uses TRDV2 and TRDJ2, with 9 bases that match TRDD3. Per the germline V gene, CDR1 is GEAIGNYY and CDR2 is EKD. Trimming at V came to 2 bases and at J to 0 bases, leaving 3 bases not matched to a gene. The CDR3 has 16 amino acids. The CDR3 sequence: CACDKMGDTLTAQLFF. CDR3 DNA sequence: TGTGCCTGTGACAAAATGGGGGATACTTTGACAGCACAACTCTTCTTT.